This entry features one T cell receptor (beta chain) sequence. No antigen is known for it. TCRdb itself ran the 5' RACE reads through MiXCR, one entry per CDR3 protein. The table has 500,000 to 650,000 distinct CDR3 sequences, 20% to 25% seen once. The data are from a study of T-cell memory formation after mild COVID-19. Across the study: Across donors, TCR clusters were largely donor specific. Study results and caveats: Clones that contracted from day 15 to 85 were balanced CD4/CD8, while later expanders leaned CD4+. Most CD4+ clones that shrank were in CM and EM, while CD8+ ones turned up in EMRA. The finding that pre-infection memory included some responding clones suggested that cross-reactive memory joined.

The TCR was taken from an adult woman who had mild COVID-19 (a few samples of this study predate the infection). Cell type and time point are not known. The material sequenced was PBMCs or a T cell subset sorted from them (not recorded which).

The CDR3 reads CATQWDNEQYF. The CDR3 DNA follows: TGTGCCACCCAGTGGGACAACGAGCAGTACTTC. This chain connects TRBV7-9 to TRBJ2-7; D perhaps matches TRBD1 (6 bases). Trimming took off 10 bases at V and 5 bases at J, with 12 bases between the two ends. Germline CDR1 and CDR2: SEHNR and FQNEAQ (reference sequence). This CDR3 contains 11 residues.